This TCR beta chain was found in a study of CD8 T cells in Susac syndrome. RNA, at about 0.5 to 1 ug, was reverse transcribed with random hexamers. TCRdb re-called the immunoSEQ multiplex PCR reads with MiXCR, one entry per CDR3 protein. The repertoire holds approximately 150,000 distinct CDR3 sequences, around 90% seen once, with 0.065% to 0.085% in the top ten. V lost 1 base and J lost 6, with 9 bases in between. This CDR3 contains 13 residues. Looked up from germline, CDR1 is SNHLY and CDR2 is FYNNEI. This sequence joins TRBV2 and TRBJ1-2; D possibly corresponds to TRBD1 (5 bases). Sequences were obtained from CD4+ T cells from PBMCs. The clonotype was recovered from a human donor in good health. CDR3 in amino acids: CASSEGQWDGYTF. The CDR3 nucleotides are TGTGCCAGCAGTGAAGGACAGTGGGATGGCTACACCTTC.